The next 10 T cell receptor beta chains were all read from a single sample in a study of human T cells and chemical hapten exposure. Individual cDNA molecules in this library carried unique molecular identifiers. TCRdb fed the reads into MiXCR, producing one record per CDR3 protein. This sample has 95,000 to 150,000 distinct CDR3 sequences, with over 7.5% found just once. Total RNA was isolated from unfractionated whole blood. The sequenced material came from whole blood. These receptors originate from a human donor in good health. Some clones in this sample may be carry-over from other donors' samples.

This clonotype was seen repeatedly, ten times or more. J is TRBJ2-1 and V is TRBV27, with 10 bases fitting TRBD2. This CDR3 is 15 amino acids long. After removal of 3 bases from V and 5 bases from J, the junction contained 4 bases not matched to a gene. Germline loops: CDR1 MNHEY, CDR2 SMNVEV (reference sequence). The CDR3 spells CASSFETSGHNEQFF. The CDR3 DNA sequence: TGTGCCAGCAGTTTCGAGACTAGCGGGCACAATGAGCAGTTCTTC.

This clonotype was seen more than once but under ten times. J is TRBJ1-6 and V is TRBV5-5; D gene ambiguous. The CDR3 has 13 amino acids. With 4 bases removed from V and 10 bases from J, the gap between germline ends came to 12 bases. Looked up from germline, CDR1 is SGHKS and CDR2 is YYEKEE (reference sequence). The CDR3 protein is CASSITGDSPLHF. In DNA form, the CDR3 reads TGTGCCAGCAGCATCACCGGCGACTCACCCCTCCACTTT.

This clonotype was picked up many times. This rearrangement joins TRBV9 to TRBJ1-1; a possible D gene is TRBD1 (5 bases). CDR1 is SGDLS and CDR2 is YYNGEE in the germline V gene. This CDR3 is 16 amino acids long. V was pared by 0 bases and J by 0 bases, with 12 bases between. The CDR3 nucleotides read TGTGCCAGCAGCGTAGGTGGGGGAGGCATGAACACTGAAGCTTTCTTT. It encodes CASSVGGGGMNTEAFF.

Only a few counts were recorded for this clonotype. V is TRBV5-1 and J is TRBJ1-6; D gene uncertain. V lost 0 bases to trimming and J lost 10 bases, with 11 bases between them. Germline V lookup: CDR1 SGHRS, CDR2 YFSETQ. This CDR3 is 14 amino acids long. The CDR3 protein is CASSLALSDSPLHF. The CDR3 DNA reads as TGCGCCAGCAGCTTGGCCCTCTCCGACTCACCCCTCCACTTT.

The chain joins TRBV29-1 to TRBJ2-5, with D perhaps being TRBD1 or TRBD2 (5 bases each). V dropped 2 bases and J dropped 7 bases, with 11 bases sitting between them. Germline V lookup: CDR1 SQVTM, CDR2 ANQGSEA. This CDR3 has 12 amino acids. CDR3 coding DNA: TGCAGCGTTGAACGGGGCAGCGTGACCCAGTACTTC. Encoded protein: CSVERGSVTQYF.

The chain employs TRBV5-1 and TRBJ2-7, with 10 bases aligning to TRBD1. Germline-derived CDR1 and CDR2 are SGHRS and YFSETQ. J lost 3 bases, V lost 0 bases, and 6 bases had no gene match. There are 16 residues in the CDR3. Here the CDR3 reads CASSLGAGTGDYEQYF. The CDR3 DNA sequence: TGCGCCAGCAGCTTGGGTGCCGGGACAGGGGACTACGAGCAGTACTTC.

This chain joins TRBV11-2 and TRBJ2-7; D remains ambiguous. This CDR3 is built from 15 residues. Between the trimmed V and J ends, which lost 0 bases and 1 base, there was a span of 10 bases. Germline CDR1 SGHAT, CDR2 FQNNGV. The CDR3 spells CASSLDQAVSYEQYF. CDR3 DNA sequence: TGTGCCAGCAGCTTAGATCAGGCGGTATCCTACGAGCAGTACTTC.

The CDR3 loop reads CASSVGAGPSETQYF. The CDR3 region has the DNA TGTGCCAGCAGCGTAGGAGCAGGACCATCGGAGACCCAGTACTTC. The genes are TRBV9 and TRBJ2-5, with D unresolved. The CDR3 extends over 15 amino acids. Germline values: CDR1 SGDLS, CDR2 YYNGEE. Trimming shortened V by 0 bases and J by 5 bases, and 14 bases separated the two germline ends.

The J gene is TRBJ1-6, the V gene TRBV7-2; the match to TRBD1 covers 8 bases. The V gene end was trimmed by 1 base and the J gene end by 8 bases; junction bases not matched to a gene: 4. This CDR3 is 15 amino acids long. Germline CDR1 is SGHTA and CDR2 is FQGNSA. The CDR3 region has the DNA TGTGCCAGCAGCTTAGGGGACAGGCCCTATTCACCCCTCCACTTT. It specifies CASSLGDRPYSPLHF.

This chain uses TRBV7-2 with TRBJ2-7; 13 positions match TRBD2. The junction had 1 base not matched to a gene; V was cut back by 5 bases and J by 0 bases. The V gene's germline CDR1 is SGHTA and CDR2 FQGNSA. This CDR3 has 15 residues. This chain's CDR3 is CASSGLAGASYEQYF. CDR3 coding DNA: TGTGCCAGCAGCGGACTAGCGGGGGCCTCCTACGAGCAGTACTTC.